This TCR beta chain was recovered during a study of cytomegalovirus exposure and HLA in healthy donors. Study findings and constraints: Common viral pathogens (according to a later analysis) appeared linked to several of the most significant clusters. Later analysis showed TCR association rates varying by HLA locus, highest for DRB1 and lowest for HLA-C. Immune exposure data for these donors was limited to CMV serostatus.

PCR amplification relied on 60 Vbeta primers (plus 13 Jbeta primers). Assay used: immunoSEQ multiplex PCR; TCRdb lists only in-frame clones, some missing. This sample has 150,000 to 200,000 clones; approximately 80% occur once, and the top ten carry roughly 1.5%. Donors counted as nominally healthy when sampled, yet unrecorded immune exposures were likely. As concerns this clone: Its antigen is not known.

Sequencing used PBMCs. The TCR sequence derives from a woman under 30 in good health and CMV-seronegative.

In DNA form, the CDR3 reads TGTGCCAGAACCTCGACGAAGAGAGTTAGCGCCGCTCTCTCCGAGCAGTACTTC. Amino acid sequence: CARTSTKRVSAALSEQYF. This sequence joins TRBV7-6 and TRBJ2-7; possibly TRBD2 for D (5 bases). The germline CDR1 and CDR2 sequences are SGHVS and FNYEAQ. This CDR3 has 18 residues. Between the trimmed V and J ends, which lost 9 bases and 6 bases, there was a span of 33 bases.